The clone carrying this T cell receptor beta chain has a handful of counts. This sample is part of a study of T cells in Graves' hyperthyroidism and ophthalmopathy. Across the whole study: At the time of initial diagnosis and before any treatment, peripheral blood was collected.

Amplified regions were TCR beta CDR3 sequences from RNA transcripts. First-round RT-PCR with HTBI primers amplified the TCR CDR3 region. MiXCR, run by TCRdb on the multiplex PCR reads, gives a single entry per CDR3 protein. The table includes about 480,000 distinct CDR3 sequences, 22% detected once. The source material was blood. The sequence derives from a woman in her 70s with Graves' ophthalmopathy.

CDR3 nucleotides: TGTGCCATCTCAAACGGGGGGACTGAAGCTTTCTTT. Translating gives CAISNGGTEAFF. The chain carries TRBV10-3 and TRBJ1-1, with TRBD1 as a possible D gene (5 bases). Trimming took off 8 bases at V and 5 bases at J, with 12 bases between the two ends. The CDR3 consists of 12 residues. CDR1 and CDR2 (germline): ENHRY, SYGVKD.